Listed here is a single T cell receptor (beta chain). As yet, its antigen is unknown. The data belong to a study of T cell therapy after organ transplantation. The wider study: Expansion used a peptide pool of 30 HLA class I and II CMV epitopes. Up to 6 doses were given at 2-week intervals. 4 to 8 weeks after therapy completion, short-term post-therapy blood was collected.

Time point given: 4-8 weeks after completion of therapy. The V gene's germline CDR1 is LGHNA and CDR2 YNFKEQ. The CDR3 runs 15 residues. V was cut by 0 bases and J by 0 bases, with 3 bases left in between. The protocol was immunoSEQ multiplex PCR, while the TCRdb copy is restricted to in-frame clones and leaves out a portion. The sample includes about 6,000 clones, roughly 70% of them seen just once. The rearrangement uses TRBV4-2 and TRBJ2-6; D unresolved. This sequence originates from a human patient who had received a solid organ transplant and had CMV disease. Some T cells may trace back to the graft donor. This material consisted of CD8+ T cells from blood, taken after autologous CMV-specific T cell therapy. The CDR3 protein is CASSQETSGANVLTF. As DNA, the CDR3 is TGTGCCAGCAGCCAAGAAACCTCTGGGGCCAACGTCCTGACTTTC.